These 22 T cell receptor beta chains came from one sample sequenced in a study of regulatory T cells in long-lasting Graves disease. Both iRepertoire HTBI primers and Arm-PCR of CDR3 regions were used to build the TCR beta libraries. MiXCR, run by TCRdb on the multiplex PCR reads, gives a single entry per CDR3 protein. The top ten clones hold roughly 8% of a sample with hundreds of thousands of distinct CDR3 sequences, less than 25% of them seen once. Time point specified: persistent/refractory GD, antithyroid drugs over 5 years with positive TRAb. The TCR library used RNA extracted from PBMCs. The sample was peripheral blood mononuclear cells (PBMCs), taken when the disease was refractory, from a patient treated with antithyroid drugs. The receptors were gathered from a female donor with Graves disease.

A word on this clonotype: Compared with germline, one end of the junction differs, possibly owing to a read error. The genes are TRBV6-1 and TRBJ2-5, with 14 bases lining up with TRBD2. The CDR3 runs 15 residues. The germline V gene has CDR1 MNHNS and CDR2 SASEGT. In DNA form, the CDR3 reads TGTGTCAGCAGGCCGGGACTAGCGGGAGTAGAGACCCAGTACTTC. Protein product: CVSRPGLAGVETQYF.

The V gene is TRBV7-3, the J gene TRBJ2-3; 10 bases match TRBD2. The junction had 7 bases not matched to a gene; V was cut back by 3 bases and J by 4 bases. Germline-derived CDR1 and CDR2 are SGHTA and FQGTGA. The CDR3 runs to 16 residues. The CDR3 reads CASSFSGGNVADTQYF. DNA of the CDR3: TGTGCCAGCAGCTTTAGCGGGGGGAATGTTGCAGATACGCAGTATTTT.

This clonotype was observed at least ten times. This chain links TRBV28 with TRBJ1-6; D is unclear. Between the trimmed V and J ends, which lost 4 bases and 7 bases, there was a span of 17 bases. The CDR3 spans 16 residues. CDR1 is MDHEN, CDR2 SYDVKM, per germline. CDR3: CASSSPSGISNSPLHF. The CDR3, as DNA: TGTGCCAGCAGTTCACCCTCGGGCATTTCGAATTCACCCCTCCACTTT.

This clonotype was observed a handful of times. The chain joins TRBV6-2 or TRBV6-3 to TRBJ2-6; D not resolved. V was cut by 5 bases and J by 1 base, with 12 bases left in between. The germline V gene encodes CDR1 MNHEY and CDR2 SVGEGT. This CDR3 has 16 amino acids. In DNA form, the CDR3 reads TGTGCCAGCAGTGGGCCCGTGGGGTCTGGGGCCAACGTCCTGACTTTC. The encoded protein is CASSGPVGSGANVLTF.

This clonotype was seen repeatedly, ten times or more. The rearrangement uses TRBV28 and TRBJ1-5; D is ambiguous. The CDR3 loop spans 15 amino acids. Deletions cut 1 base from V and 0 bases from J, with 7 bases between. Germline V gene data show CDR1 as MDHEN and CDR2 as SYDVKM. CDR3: CASSLSQHSNQPQHF. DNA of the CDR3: TGTGCCAGCAGTTTATCCCAGCATAGCAATCAGCCCCAGCATTTT. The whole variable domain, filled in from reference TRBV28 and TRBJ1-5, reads DVKVTQSSRYLVKRTGEKVFLECVQDMDHENMFWYRQDPGLGLRLIYFSYDVKMKEKGDIPEGYSVSREKKERFSLILESASTNQTSMYLCASSLSQHSNQPQHFGDGTRLSIL.

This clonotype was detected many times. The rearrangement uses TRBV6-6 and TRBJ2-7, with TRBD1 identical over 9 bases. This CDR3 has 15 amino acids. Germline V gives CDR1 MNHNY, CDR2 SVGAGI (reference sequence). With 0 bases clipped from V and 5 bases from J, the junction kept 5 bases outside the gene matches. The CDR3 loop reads CASSYSRDRVHEQYF. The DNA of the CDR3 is TGTGCCAGCAGTTACTCGAGGGACAGGGTCCACGAGCAGTACTTC.

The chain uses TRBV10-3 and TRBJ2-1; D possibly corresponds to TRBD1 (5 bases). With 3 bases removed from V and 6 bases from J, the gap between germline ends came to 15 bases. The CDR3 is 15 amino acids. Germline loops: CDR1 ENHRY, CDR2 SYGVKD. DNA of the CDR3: TGTGCCATCAGTGACCTCGTCAGGGCAGTCAATGAGCAGTTCTTC. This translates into CAISDLVRAVNEQFF.

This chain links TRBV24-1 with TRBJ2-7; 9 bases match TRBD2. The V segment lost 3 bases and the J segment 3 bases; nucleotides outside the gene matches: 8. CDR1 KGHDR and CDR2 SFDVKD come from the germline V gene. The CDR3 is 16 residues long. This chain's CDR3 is CATSDPRDSGSYEQYF. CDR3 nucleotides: TGTGCCACCAGTGATCCCCGGGATAGCGGGAGCTACGAGCAGTACTTC.

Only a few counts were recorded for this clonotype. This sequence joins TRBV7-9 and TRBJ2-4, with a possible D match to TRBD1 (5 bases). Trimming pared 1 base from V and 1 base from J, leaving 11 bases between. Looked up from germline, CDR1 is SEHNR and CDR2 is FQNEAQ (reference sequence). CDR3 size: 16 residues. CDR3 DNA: TGTGCCAGCAGCTTAGTCAGGGATGTTGCCAAAAACATTCAGTACTTC. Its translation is CASSLVRDVAKNIQYF. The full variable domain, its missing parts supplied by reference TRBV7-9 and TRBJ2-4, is DTGVSQNPRHKITKRGQNVTFRCDPISEHNRLYWYRQTLGQGPEFLTYFQNEAQLEKSRLLSDRFSAERPKGSFSTLEIQRTEQGDSAMYLCASSLVRDVAKNIQYFGAGTRLSVL.

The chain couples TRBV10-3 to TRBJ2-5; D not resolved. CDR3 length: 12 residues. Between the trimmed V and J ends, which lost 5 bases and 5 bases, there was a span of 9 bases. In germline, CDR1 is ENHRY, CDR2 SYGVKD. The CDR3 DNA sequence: TGTGCCATCAGTCTCCCCGGGGAGACCCAGTACTTC. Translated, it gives CAISLPGETQYF.

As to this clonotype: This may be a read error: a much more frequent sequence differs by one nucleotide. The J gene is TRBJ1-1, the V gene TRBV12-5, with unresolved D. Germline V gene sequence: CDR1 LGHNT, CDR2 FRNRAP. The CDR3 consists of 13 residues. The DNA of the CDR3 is TGTGCTAGTGCCGAGGGCTGGAACACTGAAGCTCTCTTT. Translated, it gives CASAEGWNTEALF.

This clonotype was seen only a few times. CDR3 sequence reads: CAGNPAAGQGIYEQYF. The CDR3 DNA reads TGTGCCGGCAATCCGGCAGCGGGACAGGGAATCTACGAGCAGTACTTC. The chain links TRBV28 to TRBJ2-7, with 9 bases that match TRBD1. CDR3 length: 16 residues. V lost 11 bases, J lost 3 bases, and 17 bases stayed unmatched. Germline V gene lookup returns CDR1 MDHEN and CDR2 SYDVKM.

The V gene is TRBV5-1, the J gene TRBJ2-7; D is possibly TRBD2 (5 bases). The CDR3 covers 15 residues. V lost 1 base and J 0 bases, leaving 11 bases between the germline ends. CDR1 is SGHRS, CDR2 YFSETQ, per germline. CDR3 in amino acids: CASSLSPGNSYEQYF. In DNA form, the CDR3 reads TGCGCCAGCAGCTTGAGTCCGGGAAACTCCTACGAGCAGTACTTC.

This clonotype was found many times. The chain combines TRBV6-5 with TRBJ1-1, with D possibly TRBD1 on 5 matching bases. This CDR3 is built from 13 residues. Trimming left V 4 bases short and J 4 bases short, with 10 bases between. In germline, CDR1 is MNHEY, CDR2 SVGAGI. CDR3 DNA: TGTGCCAGCAGTTCAGGGTTCCGCACTGAAGCTTTCTTT. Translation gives CASSSGFRTEAFF.

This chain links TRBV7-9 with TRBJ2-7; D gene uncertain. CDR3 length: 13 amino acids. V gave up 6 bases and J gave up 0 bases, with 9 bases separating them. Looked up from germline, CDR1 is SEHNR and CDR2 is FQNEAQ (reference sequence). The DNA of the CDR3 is TGTGCCAGCAGGCCTAAGAACTCCTACGAGCAGTACTTC. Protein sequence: CASRPKNSYEQYF. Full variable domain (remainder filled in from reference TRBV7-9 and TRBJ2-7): DTGVSQNPRHKITKRGQNVTFRCDPISEHNRLYWYRQTLGQGPEFLTYFQNEAQLEKSRLLSDRFSAERPKGSFSTLEIQRTEQGDSAMYLCASRPKNSYEQYFGPGTRLTVT.

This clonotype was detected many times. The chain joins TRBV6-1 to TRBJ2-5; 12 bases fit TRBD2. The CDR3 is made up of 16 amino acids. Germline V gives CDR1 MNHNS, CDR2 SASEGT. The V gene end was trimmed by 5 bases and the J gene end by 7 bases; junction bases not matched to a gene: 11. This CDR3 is CASSIAGTSGWVTQYF. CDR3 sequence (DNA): TGTGCCAGCAGTATAGCCGGGACTAGCGGGTGGGTGACCCAGTACTTC.

CDR3 region: CASSLGQVLHEQYF. The CDR3 DNA reads as TGCGCCAGCAGCCTCGGACAGGTCCTCCACGAGCAGTACTTC. The J gene is TRBJ2-7, the V gene TRBV5-1; the match to TRBD1 covers 7 bases. The CDR3 spans 14 residues. Germline V gene lookup returns CDR1 SGHRS and CDR2 YFSETQ. Trimming removed 4 bases from V and 5 bases from J; junction bases left unmatched: 9.

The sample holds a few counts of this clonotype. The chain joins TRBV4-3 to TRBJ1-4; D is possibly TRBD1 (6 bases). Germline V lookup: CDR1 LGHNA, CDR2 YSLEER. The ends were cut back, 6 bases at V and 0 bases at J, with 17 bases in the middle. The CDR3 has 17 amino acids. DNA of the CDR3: TGCGCCAGCAGTCTGGGGGCCAAGAGAGCAACTAATGAAAAACTGTTTTTT. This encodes CASSLGAKRATNEKLFF.

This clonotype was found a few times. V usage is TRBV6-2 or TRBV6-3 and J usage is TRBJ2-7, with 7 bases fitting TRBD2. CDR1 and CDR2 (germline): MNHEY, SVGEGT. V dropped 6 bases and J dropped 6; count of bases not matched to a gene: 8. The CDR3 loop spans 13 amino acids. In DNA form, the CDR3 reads TGTGCCAGCAGCCTAGCGGTATGGGGCGAGCAGTACTTC. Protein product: CASSLAVWGEQYF.

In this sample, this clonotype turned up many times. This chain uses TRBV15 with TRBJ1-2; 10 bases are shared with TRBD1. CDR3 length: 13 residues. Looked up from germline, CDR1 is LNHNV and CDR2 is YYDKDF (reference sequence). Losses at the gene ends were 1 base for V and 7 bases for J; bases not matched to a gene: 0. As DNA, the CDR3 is TGTGCCACCAGCAGAGGGGACAGGGGTGGCTACACCTTC. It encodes CATSRGDRGGYTF.

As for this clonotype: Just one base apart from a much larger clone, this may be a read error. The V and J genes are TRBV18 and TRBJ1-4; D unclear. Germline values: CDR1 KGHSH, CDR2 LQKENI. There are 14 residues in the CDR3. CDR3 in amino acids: CASSPYSRTEELFF. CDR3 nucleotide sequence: TGTGCCAGCTCACCCTATTCGAGAACTGAAGAACTGTTTTTT.

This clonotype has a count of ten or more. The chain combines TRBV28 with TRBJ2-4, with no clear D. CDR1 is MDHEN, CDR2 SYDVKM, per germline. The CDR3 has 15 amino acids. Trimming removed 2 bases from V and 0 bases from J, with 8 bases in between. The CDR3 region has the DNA TGTGCCAGCAGTTTAGCAAGTATAGCCAAAAACATTCAGTACTTC. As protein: CASSLASIAKNIQYF.